This entry features one TCR beta chain sequence. The antigen is undetermined. The data were taken from a study of graft-versus-host responses after intestinal transplantation. Profiled with immunoSEQ multiplex PCR; TCRdb holds only in-frame clones, not every one. The sample has about 92,000 clones, just over 90% seen once; the top ten hold approximately 6%. Germline V lookup: CDR1 SGHTA, CDR2 FQGTGA. Trimming removed 5 bases from V and 4 bases from J, with 8 bases in between. The CDR3 has 12 residues. V and J are TRBV7-3 and TRBJ1-1; unclear D gene. This TCR derives from a human donor who received an intestinal transplant. Specimen: unstimulated CD8+ T cells sorted from spleen or lymph node cells, collected before intestinal transplant. CDR3 amino acids: CASSQAGTEAFF. The CDR3 coding sequence is TGTGCCAGCAGCCAGGCTGGCACTGAAGCTTTCTTT.